This TCR beta chain was found in a study of cytomegalovirus exposure and HLA in healthy donors. About this clone itself: Its antigen is currently unknown.

13 Jbeta primers and 60 Vbeta primers were used for the PCR. The protocol was immunoSEQ multiplex PCR, while the TCRdb copy is restricted to in-frame clones and leaves out a portion. The data hold around 150,000 clones, with approximately 67% observed a single time. Findings and limits, study-wide: Analysis was carried out at a later point, and it linked a missense DCLRE1C variant to TCR beta V- and J-gene trimming. Later analysis placed DRB1 highest and HLA-C lowest in TCR association rates, which differed by HLA locus. A reported reduction in N-insertions relative to the approximately 640-donor mean was seen in an Asian-associated ancestry cluster in a later analysis.

The CDR3 covers 13 residues. Germline V gene lookup returns CDR1 MDHEN and CDR2 SYDVKM. V shed 8 bases and J shed 4 bases, with 14 bases lying between them. This rearrangement joins TRBV28 to TRBJ1-1, with D unresolved. The clonotype was recovered from a woman younger than 30 in good health and CMV-seropositive. Sequencing input: PBMCs. The CDR3 sequence is CASSVPSFTEAFF. The CDR3 coding sequence is TGTGCCAGCTCAGTCCCATCATTCACTGAAGCTTTCTTT.